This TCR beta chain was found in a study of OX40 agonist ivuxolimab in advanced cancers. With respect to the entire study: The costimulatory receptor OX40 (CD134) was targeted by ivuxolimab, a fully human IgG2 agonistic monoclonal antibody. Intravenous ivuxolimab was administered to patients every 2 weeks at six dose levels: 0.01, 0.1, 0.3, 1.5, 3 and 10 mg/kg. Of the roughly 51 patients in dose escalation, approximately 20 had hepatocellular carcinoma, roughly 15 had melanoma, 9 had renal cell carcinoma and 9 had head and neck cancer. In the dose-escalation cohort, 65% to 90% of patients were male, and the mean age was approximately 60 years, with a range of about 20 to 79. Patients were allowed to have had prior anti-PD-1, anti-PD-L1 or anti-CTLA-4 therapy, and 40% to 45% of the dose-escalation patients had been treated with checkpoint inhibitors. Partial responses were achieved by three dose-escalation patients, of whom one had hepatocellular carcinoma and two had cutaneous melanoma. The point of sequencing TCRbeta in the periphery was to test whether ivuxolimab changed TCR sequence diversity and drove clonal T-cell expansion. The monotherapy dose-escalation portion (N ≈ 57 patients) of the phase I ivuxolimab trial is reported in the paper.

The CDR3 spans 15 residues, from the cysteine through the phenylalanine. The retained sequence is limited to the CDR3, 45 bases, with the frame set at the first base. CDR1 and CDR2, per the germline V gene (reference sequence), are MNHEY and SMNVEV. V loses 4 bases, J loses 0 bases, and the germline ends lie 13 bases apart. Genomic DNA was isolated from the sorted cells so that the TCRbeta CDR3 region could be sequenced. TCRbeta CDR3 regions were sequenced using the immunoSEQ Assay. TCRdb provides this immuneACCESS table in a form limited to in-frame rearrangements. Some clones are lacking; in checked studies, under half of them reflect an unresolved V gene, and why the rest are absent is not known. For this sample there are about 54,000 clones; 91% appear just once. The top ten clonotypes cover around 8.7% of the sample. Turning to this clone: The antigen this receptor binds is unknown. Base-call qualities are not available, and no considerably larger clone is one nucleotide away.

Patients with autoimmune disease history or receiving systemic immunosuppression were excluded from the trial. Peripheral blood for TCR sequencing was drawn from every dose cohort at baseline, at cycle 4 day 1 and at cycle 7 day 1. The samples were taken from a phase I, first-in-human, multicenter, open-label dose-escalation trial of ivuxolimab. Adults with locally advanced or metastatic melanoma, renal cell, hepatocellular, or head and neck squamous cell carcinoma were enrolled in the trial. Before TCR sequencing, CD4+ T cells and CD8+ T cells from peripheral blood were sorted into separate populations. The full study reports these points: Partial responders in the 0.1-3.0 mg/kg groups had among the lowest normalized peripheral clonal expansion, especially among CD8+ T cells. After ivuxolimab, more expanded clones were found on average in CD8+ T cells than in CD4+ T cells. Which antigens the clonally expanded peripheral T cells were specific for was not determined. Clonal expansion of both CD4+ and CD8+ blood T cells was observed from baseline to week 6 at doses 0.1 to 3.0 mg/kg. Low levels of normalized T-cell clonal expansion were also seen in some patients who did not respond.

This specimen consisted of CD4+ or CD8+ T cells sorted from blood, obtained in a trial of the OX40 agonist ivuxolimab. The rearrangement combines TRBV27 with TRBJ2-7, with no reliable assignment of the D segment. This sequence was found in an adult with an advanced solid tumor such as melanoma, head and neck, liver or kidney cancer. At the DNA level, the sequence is TGTGCCAGCAGTTATCAGTTTTCAAGCTCCTACGAGCAGTACTTC. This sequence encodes CASSYQFSSSYEQYF.